This T cell receptor (beta chain) was retrieved from a study of blood T cell repertoires in COVID-19. At the level of the study: Sites across the United States, Italy and Spain contributed samples from acute and convalescent COVID-19. PBMCs, B-cell-depleted T cells, or T cells provided the cDNA or gDNA that made up the material.

The CDR3 has 16 residues. Losses at the gene ends were 4 bases for V and 2 bases for J; bases not matched to a gene: 7. Germline V gives CDR1 SGHRS, CDR2 YFSETQ. Per the study methods: Using reference gene primer amplification, nucleated cell counts were estimated. Libraries were prepared by immunoSEQ multiplex PCR; TCRdb keeps only in-frame clonotypes and omits some of them. V and J calls and clone size are those listed in that table; D and trimming were worked out from the DNA. Among fewer than 30,000 clones listed, around four fifths were seen once. This chain links TRBV5-1 with TRBJ2-3; 10 bases are a match to TRBD1. Sequencing was done on a sample of peripheral blood. The TCR was taken from a woman in her 70s with active or convalescent COVID-19. The CDR3 DNA sequence: TGCGCCAGCAGCCGAGGGACAGGGGTGTCCACAGATACGCAGTATTTT. Amino acid sequence: CASSRGTGVSTDTQYF.